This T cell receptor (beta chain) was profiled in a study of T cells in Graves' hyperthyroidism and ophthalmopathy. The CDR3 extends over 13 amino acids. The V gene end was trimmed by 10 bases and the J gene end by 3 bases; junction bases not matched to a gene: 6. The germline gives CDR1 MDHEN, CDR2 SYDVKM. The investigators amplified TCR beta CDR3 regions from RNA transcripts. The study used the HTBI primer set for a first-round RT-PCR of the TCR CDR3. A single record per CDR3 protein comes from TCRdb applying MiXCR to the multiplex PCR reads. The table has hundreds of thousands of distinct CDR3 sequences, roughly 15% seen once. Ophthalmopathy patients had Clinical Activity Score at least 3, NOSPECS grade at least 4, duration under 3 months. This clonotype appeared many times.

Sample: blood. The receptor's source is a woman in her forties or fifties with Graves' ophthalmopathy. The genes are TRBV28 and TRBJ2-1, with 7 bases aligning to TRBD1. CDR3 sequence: CATRGLGYNEQFF. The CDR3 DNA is TGTGCCACTAGGGGGCTCGGCTACAATGAGCAGTTCTTC.